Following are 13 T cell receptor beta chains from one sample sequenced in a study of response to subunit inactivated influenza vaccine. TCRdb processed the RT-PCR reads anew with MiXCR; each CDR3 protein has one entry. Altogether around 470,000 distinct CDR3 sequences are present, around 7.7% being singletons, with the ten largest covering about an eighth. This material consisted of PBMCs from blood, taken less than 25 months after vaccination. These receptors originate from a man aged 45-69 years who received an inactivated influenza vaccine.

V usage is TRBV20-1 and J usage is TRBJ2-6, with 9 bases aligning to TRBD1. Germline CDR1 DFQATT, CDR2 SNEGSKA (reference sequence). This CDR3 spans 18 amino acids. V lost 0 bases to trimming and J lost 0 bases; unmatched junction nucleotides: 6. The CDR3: CSARDLGQGTSGANVLTF. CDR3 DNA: TGCAGTGCTAGAGACCTGGGACAGGGCACCTCTGGGGCCAACGTCCTGACTTTC.

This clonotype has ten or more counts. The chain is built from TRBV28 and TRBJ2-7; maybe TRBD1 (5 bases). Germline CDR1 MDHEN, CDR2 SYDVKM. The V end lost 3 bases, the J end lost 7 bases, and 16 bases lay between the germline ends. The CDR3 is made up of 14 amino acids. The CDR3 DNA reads TGTGCCAGCAGTTTGCAGGGTGGCGGTCGGGAGCAGTACTTC. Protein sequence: CASSLQGGGREQYF.

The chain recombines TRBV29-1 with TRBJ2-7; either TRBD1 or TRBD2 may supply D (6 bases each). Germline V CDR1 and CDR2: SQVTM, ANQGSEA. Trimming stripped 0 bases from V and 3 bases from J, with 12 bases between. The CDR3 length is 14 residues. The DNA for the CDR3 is TGCAGCGTTGAAGATAGGGGGGTTGACTACGAGCAGTACTTC. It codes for CSVEDRGVDYEQYF.

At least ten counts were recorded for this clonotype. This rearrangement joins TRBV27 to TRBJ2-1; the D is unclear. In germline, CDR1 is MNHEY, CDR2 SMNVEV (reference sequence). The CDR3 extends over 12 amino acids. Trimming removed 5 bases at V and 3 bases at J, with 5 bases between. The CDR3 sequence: CASSPHYNEQFF. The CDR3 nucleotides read TGTGCCAGCAGTCCCCACTACAATGAGCAGTTCTTC.

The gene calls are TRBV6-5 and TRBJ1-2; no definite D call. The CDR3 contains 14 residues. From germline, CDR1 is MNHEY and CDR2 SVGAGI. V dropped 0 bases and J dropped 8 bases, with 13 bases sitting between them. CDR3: CASSYSILSLGYTF. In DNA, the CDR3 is TGTGCCAGCAGTTACTCGATATTATCACTCGGCTACACCTTC.

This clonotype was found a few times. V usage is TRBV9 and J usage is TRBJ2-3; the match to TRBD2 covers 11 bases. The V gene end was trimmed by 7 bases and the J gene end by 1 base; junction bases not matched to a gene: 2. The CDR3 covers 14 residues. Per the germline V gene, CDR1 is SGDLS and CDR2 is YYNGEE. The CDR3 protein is CASQGLAGTDTQYF. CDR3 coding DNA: TGTGCCAGCCAGGGACTAGCGGGCACAGATACGCAGTATTTT.

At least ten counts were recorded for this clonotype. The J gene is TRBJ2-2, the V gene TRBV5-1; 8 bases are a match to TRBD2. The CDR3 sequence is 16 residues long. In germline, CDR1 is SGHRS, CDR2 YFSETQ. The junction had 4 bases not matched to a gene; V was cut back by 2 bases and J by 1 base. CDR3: CASSFSSGRNTGELFF. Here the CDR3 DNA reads TGCGCCAGCAGCTTTTCTAGCGGGCGGAACACCGGGGAGCTGTTTTTT.

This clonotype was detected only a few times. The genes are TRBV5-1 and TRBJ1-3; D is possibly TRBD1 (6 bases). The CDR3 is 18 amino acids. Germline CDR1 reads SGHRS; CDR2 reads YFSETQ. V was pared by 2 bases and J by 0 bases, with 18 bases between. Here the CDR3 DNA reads TGCGCCAGCAGCTTCCCCCGGGCAGGGGAGGACTCTGGAAACACCATATATTTT. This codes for CASSFPRAGEDSGNTIYF.

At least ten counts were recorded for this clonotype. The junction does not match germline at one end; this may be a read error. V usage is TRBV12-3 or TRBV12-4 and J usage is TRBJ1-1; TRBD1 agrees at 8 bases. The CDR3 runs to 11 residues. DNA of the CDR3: TGTGCCAGCATAACGGACAGGGTCTCTCTCTTT. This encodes CASITDRVSLF.

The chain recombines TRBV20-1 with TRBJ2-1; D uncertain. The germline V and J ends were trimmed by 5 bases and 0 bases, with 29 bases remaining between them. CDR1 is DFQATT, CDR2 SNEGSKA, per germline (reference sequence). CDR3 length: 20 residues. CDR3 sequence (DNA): TGCAGTGCTGACGGCTTGCAACGGGCGCGGCCGTTCAGCTCCTACAATGAGCAGTTCTTC. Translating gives CSADGLQRARPFSSYNEQFF.

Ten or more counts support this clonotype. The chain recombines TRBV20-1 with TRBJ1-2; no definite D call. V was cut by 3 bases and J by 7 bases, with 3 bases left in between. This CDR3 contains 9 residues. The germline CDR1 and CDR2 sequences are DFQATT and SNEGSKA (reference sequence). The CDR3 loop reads CSARGGYTF. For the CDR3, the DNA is TGCAGTGCTAGGGGTGGCTACACCTTC.

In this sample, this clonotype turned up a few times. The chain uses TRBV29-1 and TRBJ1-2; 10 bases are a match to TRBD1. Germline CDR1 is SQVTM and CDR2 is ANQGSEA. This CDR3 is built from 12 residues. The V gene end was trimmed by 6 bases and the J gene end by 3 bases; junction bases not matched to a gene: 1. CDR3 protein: CSVGQGDYGYTF. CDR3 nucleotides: TGCAGCGTCGGACAGGGGGACTATGGCTACACCTTC.

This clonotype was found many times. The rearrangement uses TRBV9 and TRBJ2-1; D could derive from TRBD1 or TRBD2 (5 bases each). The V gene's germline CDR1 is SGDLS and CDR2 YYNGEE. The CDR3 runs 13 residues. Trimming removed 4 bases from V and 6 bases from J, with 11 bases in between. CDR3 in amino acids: CASSLGPSNEQFF. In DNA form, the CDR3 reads TGTGCCAGCAGCCTGGGACCAAGCAATGAGCAGTTCTTC. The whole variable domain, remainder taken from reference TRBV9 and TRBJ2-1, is DSGVTQTPKHLITATGQRVTLRCSPRSGDLSVYWYQQSLDQGLQFLIQYYNGEERAKGNILERFSAQQFPDLHSELNLSSLELGDSALYFCASSLGPSNEQFFGPGTRLTVL.